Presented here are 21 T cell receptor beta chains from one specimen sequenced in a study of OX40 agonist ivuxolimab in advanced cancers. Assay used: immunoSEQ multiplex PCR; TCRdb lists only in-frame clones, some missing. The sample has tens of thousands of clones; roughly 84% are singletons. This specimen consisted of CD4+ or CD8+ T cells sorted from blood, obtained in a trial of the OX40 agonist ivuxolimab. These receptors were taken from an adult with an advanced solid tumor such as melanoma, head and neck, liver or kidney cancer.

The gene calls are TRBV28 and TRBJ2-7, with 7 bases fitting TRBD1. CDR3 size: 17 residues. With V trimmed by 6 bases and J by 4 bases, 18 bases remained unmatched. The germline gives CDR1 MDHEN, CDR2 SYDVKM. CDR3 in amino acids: CASSMPETGLRKYEQYF. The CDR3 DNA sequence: TGTGCCAGCAGCATGCCCGAGACAGGGTTACGGAAATACGAGCAGTACTTC. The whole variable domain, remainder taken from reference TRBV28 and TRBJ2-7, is DVKVTQSSRYLVKRTGEKVFLECVQDMDHENMFWYRQDPGLGLRLIYFSYDVKMKEKGDIPEGYSVSREKKERFSLILESASTNQTSMYLCASSMPETGLRKYEQYFGPGTRLTVT.

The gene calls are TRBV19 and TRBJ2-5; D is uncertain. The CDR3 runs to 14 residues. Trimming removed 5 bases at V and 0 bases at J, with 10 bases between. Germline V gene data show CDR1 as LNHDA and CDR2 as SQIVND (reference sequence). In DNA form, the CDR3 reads TGTGCCAGTAGTGGGCGCCTGTACCAAGAGACCCAGTACTTC. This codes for CASSGRLYQETQYF. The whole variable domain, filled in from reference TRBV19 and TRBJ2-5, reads DGGITQSPKYLFRKEGQNVTLSCEQNLNHDAMYWYRQDPGQGLRLIYYSQIVNDFQKGDIAEGYSVSREKKESFPLTVTSAQKNPTAFYLCASSGRLYQETQYFGPGTRLLVL.

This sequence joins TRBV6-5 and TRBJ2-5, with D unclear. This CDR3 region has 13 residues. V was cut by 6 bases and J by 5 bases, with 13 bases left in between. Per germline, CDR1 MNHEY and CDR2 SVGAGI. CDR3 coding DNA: TGTGCCAGCAGCTCAACAGCCTGGGAGACCCAGTACTTC. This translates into CASSSTAWETQYF.

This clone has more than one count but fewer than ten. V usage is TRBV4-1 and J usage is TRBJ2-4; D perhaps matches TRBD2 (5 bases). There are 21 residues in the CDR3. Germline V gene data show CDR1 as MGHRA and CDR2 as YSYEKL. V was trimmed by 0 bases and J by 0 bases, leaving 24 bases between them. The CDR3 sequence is CASSQDIPAVNVILAKNIQYF. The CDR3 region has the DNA TGCGCCAGCAGCCAAGATATTCCAGCGGTAAATGTGATCCTAGCCAAAAACATTCAGTACTTC.

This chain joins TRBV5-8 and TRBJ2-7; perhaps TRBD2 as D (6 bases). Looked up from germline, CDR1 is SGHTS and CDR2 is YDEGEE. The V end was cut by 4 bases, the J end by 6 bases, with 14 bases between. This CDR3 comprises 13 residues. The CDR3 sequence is CASSGTGGAEQYF. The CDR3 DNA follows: TGTGCCAGCAGCGGGACTGGCGGGGCCGAGCAGTACTTC.

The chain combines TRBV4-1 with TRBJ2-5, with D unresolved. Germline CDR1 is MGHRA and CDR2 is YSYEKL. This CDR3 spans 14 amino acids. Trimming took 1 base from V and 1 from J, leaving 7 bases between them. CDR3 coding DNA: TGCGCCAGCAGCCAAGGGATCAGCCAAGAGACCCAGTACTTC. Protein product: CASSQGISQETQYF.

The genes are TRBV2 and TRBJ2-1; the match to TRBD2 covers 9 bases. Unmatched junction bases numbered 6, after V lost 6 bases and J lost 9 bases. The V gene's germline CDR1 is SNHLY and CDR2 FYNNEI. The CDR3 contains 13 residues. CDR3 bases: TGTGCCAGCAGGAGGCTAGCGGGATTTGAGCAGTTCTTC. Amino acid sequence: CASRRLAGFEQFF.

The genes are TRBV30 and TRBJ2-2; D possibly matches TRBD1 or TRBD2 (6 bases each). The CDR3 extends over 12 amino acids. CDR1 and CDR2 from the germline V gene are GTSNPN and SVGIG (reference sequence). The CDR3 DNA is TGTGGGGGGGCTAGCTACACCGGGGAGCTGTTTTTT. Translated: CGGASYTGELFF.

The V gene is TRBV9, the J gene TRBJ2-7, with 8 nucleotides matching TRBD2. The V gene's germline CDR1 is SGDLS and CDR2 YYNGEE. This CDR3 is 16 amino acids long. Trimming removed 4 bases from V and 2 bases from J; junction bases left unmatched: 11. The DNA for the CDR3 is TGTGCCAGCAGCCGTCGGGGGGCGGGAGGAACCTACGAGCAGTACTTC. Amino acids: CASSRRGAGGTYEQYF.

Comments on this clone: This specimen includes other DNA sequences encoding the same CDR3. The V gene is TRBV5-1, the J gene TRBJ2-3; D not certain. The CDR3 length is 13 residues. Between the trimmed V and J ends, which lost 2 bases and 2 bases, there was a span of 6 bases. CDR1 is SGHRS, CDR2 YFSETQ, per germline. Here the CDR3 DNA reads TGCGCCAGCAGCTTAGGGTCCACAGATACGCAGTATTTT. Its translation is CASSLGSTDTQYF. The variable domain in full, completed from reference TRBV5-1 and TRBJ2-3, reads KAGVTQTPRYLIKTRGQQVTLSCSPISGHRSVSWYQQTPGQGLQFLFEYFSETQRNKGNFPGRFSGRQFSNSRSEMNVSTLELGDSALYLCASSLGSTDTQYFGPGTRLTVL.

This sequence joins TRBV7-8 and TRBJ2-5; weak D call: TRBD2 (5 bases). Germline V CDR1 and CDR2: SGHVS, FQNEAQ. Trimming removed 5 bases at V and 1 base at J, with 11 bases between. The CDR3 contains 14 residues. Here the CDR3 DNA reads TGTGCCAGCAGCCGACCGACTACCCAAGAGACCCAGTACTTC. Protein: CASSRPTTQETQYF.

The CDR3 spells CASSLAGGISYEQYF. The CDR3 DNA reads TGTGCCAGCAGCTTAGCGGGAGGCATCTCCTACGAGCAGTACTTC. The chain combines TRBV28 with TRBJ2-7; the match to TRBD2 covers 10 bases. The V gene end was trimmed by 6 bases and the J gene end by 0 bases; junction bases not matched to a gene: 5. From germline, CDR1 is MDHEN and CDR2 SYDVKM. This CDR3 comprises 15 residues.

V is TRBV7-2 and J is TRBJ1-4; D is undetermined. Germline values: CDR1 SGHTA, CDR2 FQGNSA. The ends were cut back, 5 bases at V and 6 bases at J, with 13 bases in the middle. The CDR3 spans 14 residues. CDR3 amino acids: CASSPSRKDEKLFF. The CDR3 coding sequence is TGTGCCAGCAGCCCGTCGCGAAAGGATGAAAAACTGTTTTTT.

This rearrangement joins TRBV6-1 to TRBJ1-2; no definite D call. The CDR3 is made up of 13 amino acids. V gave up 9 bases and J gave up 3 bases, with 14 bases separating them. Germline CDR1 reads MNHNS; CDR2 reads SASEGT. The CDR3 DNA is TGTGCCAGTCAGGACCGGGTCGACTATGGCTACACCTTC. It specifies CASQDRVDYGYTF.

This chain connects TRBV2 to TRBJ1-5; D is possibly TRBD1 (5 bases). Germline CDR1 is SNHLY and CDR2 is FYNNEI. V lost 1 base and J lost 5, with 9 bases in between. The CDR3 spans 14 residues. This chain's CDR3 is CASSEGQGYQPQHF. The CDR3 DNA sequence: TGTGCCAGCAGTGAAGGGCAGGGCTATCAGCCCCAGCATTTT.

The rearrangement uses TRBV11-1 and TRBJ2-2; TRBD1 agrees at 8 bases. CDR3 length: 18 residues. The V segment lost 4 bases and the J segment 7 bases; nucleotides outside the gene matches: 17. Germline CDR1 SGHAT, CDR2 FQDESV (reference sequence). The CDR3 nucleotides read TGTGCCAGCAGCTCCCAGGGGGCCAGGGCGACAATCAGCGGGGAGCTGTTTTTT. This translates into CASSSQGARATISGELFF.

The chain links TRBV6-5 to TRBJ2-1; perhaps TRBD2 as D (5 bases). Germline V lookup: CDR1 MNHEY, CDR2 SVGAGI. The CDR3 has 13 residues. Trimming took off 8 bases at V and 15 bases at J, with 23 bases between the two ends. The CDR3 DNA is TGTGCCAGCGGGAGATCAAGACTGGGCGTTCCGTTCTTC. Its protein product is CASGRSRLGVPFF.

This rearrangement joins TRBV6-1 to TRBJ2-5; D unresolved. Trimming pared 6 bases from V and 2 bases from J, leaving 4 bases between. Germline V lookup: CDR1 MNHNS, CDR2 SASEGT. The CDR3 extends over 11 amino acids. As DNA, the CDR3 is TGTGCCAGCAGGAGACAAGAGACCCAGTACTTC. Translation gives CASRRQETQYF.

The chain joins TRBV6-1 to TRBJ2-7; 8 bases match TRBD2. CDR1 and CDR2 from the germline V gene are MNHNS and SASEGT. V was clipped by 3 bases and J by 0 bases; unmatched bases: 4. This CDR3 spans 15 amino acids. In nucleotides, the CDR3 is TGTGCCAGCAGTGACACCAGCGGGAGCTCCTACGAGCAGTACTTC. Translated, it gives CASSDTSGSSYEQYF.

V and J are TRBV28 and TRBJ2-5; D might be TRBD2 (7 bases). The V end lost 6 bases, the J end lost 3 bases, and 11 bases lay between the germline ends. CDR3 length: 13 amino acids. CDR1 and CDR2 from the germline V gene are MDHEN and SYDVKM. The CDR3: CASRKGGKETQYF. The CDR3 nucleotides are TGTGCCAGCAGAAAGGGGGGGAAAGAGACCCAGTACTTC.

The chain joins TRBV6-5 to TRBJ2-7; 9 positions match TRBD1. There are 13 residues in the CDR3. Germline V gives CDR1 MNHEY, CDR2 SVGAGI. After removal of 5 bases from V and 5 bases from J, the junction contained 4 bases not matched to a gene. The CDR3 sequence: CASSGTGLNEQYF. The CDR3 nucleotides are TGTGCCAGCAGTGGGACAGGGCTCAACGAGCAGTACTTC.